A single sample gave rise to the 11 T cell receptor beta chains below, sequenced in a study of blood T cell repertoires in COVID-19. TCRdb's copy holds only in-frame clones and misses some; the assay was immunoSEQ multiplex PCR. This sample has a few hundred thousand clones, with approximately 90% found just once. The material sequenced was peripheral blood. The origin of the receptors is a woman between 18 and 29 years old who had recovered from COVID-19.

This clone was seen a single time. V usage is TRBV15 and J usage is TRBJ1-2, with unresolved D. Trimming took 1 base from V and 4 from J, leaving 10 bases between them. The germline V gene has CDR1 LNHNV and CDR2 YYDKDF (reference sequence). The CDR3 is 14 residues long. CDR3 sequence (DNA): TGTGCCACCAGCAGAGTTCCGGAGGGCTATGGCTACACCTTC. It translates to CATSRVPEGYGYTF.

This clone has only a few counts. The V gene is TRBV13, the J gene TRBJ2-2; D uncertain. Germline lookup yields CDR1 PRHDT and CDR2 FYEKMQ (reference sequence). This CDR3 is 15 amino acids long. Deletions cut 1 base from V and 5 bases from J, with 11 bases between. CDR3 amino acids: CASSLVQAQTGELFF. The CDR3 nucleotides are TGTGCCAGCAGCTTAGTTCAGGCCCAAACCGGGGAGCTGTTTTTT.

The chain couples TRBV27 to TRBJ2-7, with D perhaps matching TRBD1 (6 bases). Between the trimmed V and J ends, which lost 2 bases and 2 bases, there was a span of 13 bases. The CDR3 has 15 amino acids. Germline values: CDR1 MNHEY, CDR2 SMNVEV (reference sequence). The CDR3 DNA follows: TGTGCCAGCAGTTTAATAGGACAGTCCCCCTACGAGCAGTACTTC. Amino acid sequence: CASSLIGQSPYEQYF.

This clone has only a few counts. This chain connects TRBV7-9 to TRBJ2-2; 8 bases line up with TRBD1. The CDR3 consists of 16 residues. Germline assignment: CDR1 SEHNR and CDR2 FQNEAQ (reference sequence). The ends lost 4 bases at V and 1 base at J; junction bases unmatched: 5. The DNA for the CDR3 is TGTGCCAGCAGCTCTACCGGGACAGGGAACACCGGGGAGCTGTTTTTT. As protein: CASSSTGTGNTGELFF. The variable domain in full, with the rest retrieved from reference TRBV7-9 and TRBJ2-2, is DTGVSQNPRHKITKRGQNVTFRCDPISEHNRLYWYRQTLGQGPEFLTYFQNEAQLEKSRLLSDRFSAERPKGSFSTLEIQRTEQGDSAMYLCASSSTGTGNTGELFFGEGSRLTVL.

J is TRBJ2-1 and V is TRBV18, with 9 bases fitting TRBD2. The CDR3 runs to 16 residues. After removal of 6 bases from V and 7 bases from J, the junction contained 13 bases not matched to a gene. Germline V gene sequence: CDR1 KGHSH, CDR2 LQKENI. The CDR3 region is CASSLYLSGRQNEQFF. The CDR3 DNA reads TGTGCCAGCTCGCTTTATCTAAGCGGGAGGCAAAATGAGCAGTTCTTC. Based on the CDR3 plus reference TRBV18 and TRBJ2-1, the full variable domain is NAGVMQNPRHLVRRRGQEARLRCSPMKGHSHVYWYRQLPEEGLKFMVYLQKENIIDESGMPKERFSAEFPKEGPSILRIQQVVRGDSAAYFCASSLYLSGRQNEQFFGPGTRLTVL.

CDR3 sequence (DNA): TGTGCCAGCTCACTCCAACTTTCTGAGCAGTTCTTC. Its translation is CASSLQLSEQFF. The J gene is TRBJ2-1, the V gene TRBV18; D is unresolved. V was clipped by 4 bases and J by 9 bases, with 10 bases between them. The germline V gene encodes CDR1 KGHSH and CDR2 LQKENI. The CDR3 has 12 residues.

This chain links TRBV5-1 with TRBJ2-6; no clear D. The CDR3 totals 13 residues. Germline V gene sequence: CDR1 SGHRS, CDR2 YFSETQ. The V gene lost 2 bases and the J gene lost 7 bases, with 7 bases spanning the gap. This CDR3 is CASSFITANVLTF. The DNA of the CDR3 is TGCGCCAGCAGCTTCATTACAGCCAACGTCCTGACTTTC.

This sequence joins TRBV6-5 and TRBJ2-7, with D hard to call. V was shortened by 0 bases and J by 5 bases, with 5 bases between the two germline ends. CDR3 length: 12 residues. The germline CDR1 and CDR2 sequences are MNHEY and SVGAGI. CDR3 in amino acids: CASSYSPNEQYF. CDR3 DNA: TGTGCCAGCAGTTACTCCCCCAACGAGCAGTACTTC.

This clone was detected a few times. The genes are TRBV2 and TRBJ1-1; TRBD1 matches 11 bases. Germline V gives CDR1 SNHLY, CDR2 FYNNEI. The CDR3 has 19 amino acids. V shed 6 bases and J 5 bases; nucleotides not matched to a gene: 20. The CDR3 spells CASRDLDSDGDRGRTEAFF. The DNA of the CDR3 is TGTGCCAGCAGGGACCTAGACTCCGATGGGGACAGGGGGAGGACTGAAGCTTTCTTT.

The V call is TRBV4-2, the J call TRBJ2-1; 11 nucleotides align to TRBD2. Germline CDR1 and CDR2: LGHNA and YNFKEQ. The CDR3 runs to 17 residues. Losses at the gene ends were 0 bases for V and 5 bases for J; bases not matched to a gene: 6. The CDR3 DNA sequence: TGTGCCAGCAGCCAAGATCCGGTAGCGGGAGGGGACAATGAGCAGTTCTTC. Translating gives CASSQDPVAGGDNEQFF.

This chain links TRBV11-2 with TRBJ2-2; weak D call: TRBD1 (5 bases). Between the trimmed V and J ends, which lost 5 bases and 6 bases, there was a span of 13 bases. The CDR3 loop spans 14 amino acids. Germline V CDR1 and CDR2: SGHAT, FQNNGV. CDR3 region: CASSPPSRAGELFF. CDR3 sequence (DNA): TGTGCCAGCAGCCCCCCGTCCAGGGCCGGGGAGCTGTTTTTT.